The entry below gives a single T cell receptor beta chain sequence along with its context. The target antigen is unknown. The sample is drawn from a study of PD-1 blockade in classical Hodgkin lymphoma. V lost 5 bases, J lost 9 bases, and 9 bases stayed unmatched. This CDR3 contains 14 residues. Looked up from germline, CDR1 is KGHSH and CDR2 is LQKENI. Regarding time point: cycle 4 day 1 (C4D1), after around six weeks of nivolumab. Brentuximab vedotin exposure varied, and every patient relapsed after autologous stem cell transplantation. Patients showed best responses of complete response, partial response or progressive disease. Points from the study as a whole: By cycle point C4D1, TCR diversity had risen significantly in CD4+ cells (but not CD8+ cells). Partial responders and progressors had significantly lower baseline TCR diversity.

Clones were sequenced by immunoSEQ multiplex PCR, and TCRdb holds only the in-frame ones, with some missing. There are roughly 49,000 clones in the sample; around 90% occur only once, and approximately 15% lies in the top ten. This specimen consisted of peripheral blood mononuclear cells (PBMCs), obtained before the fourth cycle of nivolumab. J is TRBJ1-5 and V is TRBV18, with 8 bases lining up with TRBD1. This receptor was identified in a human donor with classical Hodgkin lymphoma. The CDR3 DNA sequence: TGTGCCAGCTCATACGACAGGGGAGTGGGGCCCCAGCATTTT. Translation gives CASSYDRGVGPQHF.